A single sample is the source of the 24 T cell receptor beta chains below, sequenced in a study of T cells after yellow fever vaccination. TCRdb re-analysed the 5' RACE reads in MiXCR, keeping a single row per CDR3 protein. The repertoire holds 450,000 to 600,000 distinct CDR3 sequences, roughly 17% seen once, with around a sixth in the top ten. The sample in question was PBMCs, obtained more than 4 days after the first yellow fever vaccination. The receptors shown here come from a man aged 18 to 30 who received the YFV17D yellow fever vaccine.

This clonotype has ten or more counts. The rearrangement uses TRBV12-3 or TRBV12-4 and TRBJ2-2; the D call may be TRBD1 or TRBD2 (5 bases each). CDR3 length: 15 residues. The ends were cut back, 4 bases at V and 4 bases at J, with 13 bases in the middle. The CDR3 sequence is CASSSPGSGTGELFF. The CDR3, as DNA: TGTGCCAGCAGTTCCCCAGGGAGCGGCACCGGGGAGCTGTTTTTT.

This clonotype was picked up a small number of times. V and J are TRBV4-1 and TRBJ2-1, with 12 bases lining up with TRBD2. J gave up 10 bases and V 2 bases, and 9 bases lay outside the gene matches. The germline gives CDR1 MGHRA, CDR2 YSYEKL. The CDR3 covers 16 residues. The CDR3 spells CASSQPSSGGAWEQFF. CDR3 coding DNA: TGCGCCAGCAGCCAACCGTCTAGCGGGGGGGCCTGGGAGCAGTTCTTC.

V is TRBV7-2 and J is TRBJ2-1, with 9 bases aligning to TRBD2. V gave up 5 bases and J gave up 7 bases; unmatched junction bases: 9. Germline V lookup: CDR1 SGHTA, CDR2 FQGNSA. The CDR3 sequence is 15 residues long. CDR3 nucleotide sequence: TGTGCCAGCAGCCCTGCGGGGGGGTATTTTAATGAGCAGTTCTTC. Encoded protein: CASSPAGGYFNEQFF.

The chain employs TRBV7-2 and TRBJ1-5; TRBD1 matches at 8 bases. Germline V gene sequence: CDR1 SGHTA, CDR2 FQGNSA. V lost 7 bases, J lost 4 bases, and 3 bases stayed unmatched. This CDR3 has 13 residues. CDR3 protein: CASTQGANQPQHF. The CDR3 DNA reads TGTGCCAGCACTCAGGGGGCGAATCAGCCCCAGCATTTT.

This clonotype showed up just a few times. The rearrangement uses TRBV6-1 and TRBJ1-2; TRBD1 might be the D (6 bases). Trimming took 3 bases from V and 5 from J, leaving 16 bases between them. Germline V gene lookup returns CDR1 MNHNS and CDR2 SASEGT. The CDR3 covers 15 residues. The CDR3 coding sequence is TGTGCCAGCAGTGATTTCGGGGGCGCCGGTTATGGCTACACCTTC. Translated, it gives CASSDFGGAGYGYTF.

V is TRBV10-3 and J is TRBJ2-1, with D possibly matching TRBD2 (5 bases). Germline-derived CDR1 and CDR2 are ENHRY and SYGVKD. This CDR3 region has 16 residues. Trimming removed 4 bases at V and 0 bases at J, with 13 bases between. CDR3 in amino acids: CAISVIRGNSYNEQFF. In nucleotides, the CDR3 is TGTGCCATCAGTGTTATCCGGGGAAACTCCTACAATGAGCAGTTCTTC.

This clonotype came up a few times. The chain combines TRBV5-1 with TRBJ2-2, with 9 bases fitting TRBD1. This CDR3 contains 14 residues. The ends lost 5 bases at V and 8 bases at J; junction bases unmatched: 7. CDR1 SGHRS and CDR2 YFSETQ come from the germline V gene. This CDR3 is CASSGTGSSGELFF. Written as DNA, the CDR3 is TGCGCCAGCAGTGGGACAGGGTCATCTGGGGAGCTGTTTTTT.

DNA for the CDR3: TGTGCCAGCAGCTTTACAAGGGTCGACGTTGAGACCCAGTACTTC. Protein sequence: CASSFTRVDVETQYF. The rearrangement uses TRBV7-9 and TRBJ2-5; D remains unclear. The ends were cut back, 3 bases at V and 5 bases at J, with 16 bases in the middle. Germline values: CDR1 SEHNR, CDR2 FQNEAQ (reference sequence). CDR3 size: 15 residues.

This clonotype was detected only a few times. This rearrangement joins TRBV6-1 to TRBJ2-5, with 11 nucleotides matching TRBD2. CDR3 length: 15 residues. With 6 bases clipped from V and 3 bases from J, the junction kept 6 bases outside the gene matches. Germline V gives CDR1 MNHNS, CDR2 SASEGT. The CDR3 sequence: CASRMTSGAKETQYF. CDR3 DNA: TGTGCCAGCAGGATGACTAGCGGGGCCAAAGAGACCCAGTACTTC.

This clonotype has more than one count but fewer than ten. The genes are TRBV21-1 and TRBJ2-1; TRBD2 reflects the table's D call only, with no check against the DNA. TRBV21-1 is a recognized pseudogene. This CDR3 comprises 14 residues. The CDR3 reads CASSLTSGGDEQFF. CDR3 DNA sequence: TGTGCCAGCAGCTTGACTAGCGGGGGCGATGAGCAGTTCTTC.

V is TRBV7-2 and J is TRBJ2-3, with TRBD2 identical over 10 bases. Germline V CDR1 and CDR2: SGHTA, FQGNSA. The CDR3 contains 15 residues. V gave up 6 bases and J gave up 4 bases; unmatched junction bases: 7. CDR3 sequence reads: CASRPISGGPDTQYF. The CDR3 region has the DNA TGTGCCAGCAGGCCGATTAGCGGGGGGCCAGATACGCAGTATTTT.

The rearrangement links TRBV6-1 to TRBJ1-2; D might be TRBD1 (5 bases). Trimming took off 6 bases at V and 2 bases at J, with 10 bases between the two ends. The CDR3 is 13 residues long. Germline V gene lookup returns CDR1 MNHNS and CDR2 SASEGT. CDR3 sequence: CASSRRENYGYTF. CDR3 coding DNA: TGTGCCAGCAGCCGCAGGGAGAACTATGGCTACACCTTC.

The J gene is TRBJ2-7, the V gene TRBV5-1, with D possibly being TRBD1 (6 bases). The germline CDR1 and CDR2 sequences are SGHRS and YFSETQ. V lost 2 bases and J 4 bases, leaving 16 bases between the germline ends. The CDR3 covers 15 residues. CDR3 coding DNA: TGCGCCAGCAGCTTCCAGGGGCGGCCTCTATACGAGCAGTACTTC. Encoded protein: CASSFQGRPLYEQYF.

The J gene is TRBJ2-3, the V gene TRBV7-9; 12 bases agree with TRBD2. Trimming took 2 bases from V and 6 from J; bases not matched to a gene: 3. Germline V gives CDR1 SEHNR, CDR2 FQNEAQ (reference sequence). The CDR3 has 15 residues. The CDR3 sequence: CASSLRGTSGDTQYF. The CDR3 coding sequence is TGTGCCAGCAGCTTAAGGGGGACTAGCGGGGATACGCAGTATTTT.

The sample holds a few counts of this clonotype. The J gene is TRBJ1-1, the V gene TRBV4-1, with unresolved D. Germline-derived CDR1 and CDR2 are MGHRA and YSYEKL. V was pared by 4 bases and J by 0 bases, with 15 bases between. The CDR3 sequence is 16 residues long. DNA for the CDR3: TGCGCCAGCAGCCTACGGACGTTTTCGATGAACACTGAAGCTTTCTTT. The encoded protein is CASSLRTFSMNTEAFF.

The sample holds a few counts of this clonotype. The chain links TRBV6-5 to TRBJ1-1, with D perhaps TRBD1 (5 bases). Trimming stripped 2 bases from V and 0 bases from J, with 10 bases between. This CDR3 comprises 15 residues. From germline, CDR1 is MNHEY and CDR2 SVGAGI. As DNA, the CDR3 is TGTGCCAGCAGTTACGTAACGGGGCTGAACACTGAAGCTTTCTTT. Translated, it gives CASSYVTGLNTEAFF.

This clonotype was found many times. This chain links TRBV7-9 with TRBJ2-3; the D is unclear. This CDR3 is 14 amino acids long. V shed 7 bases and J shed 1 base, with 12 bases lying between them. From germline, CDR1 is SEHNR and CDR2 FQNEAQ (reference sequence). The CDR3 here is CASNDGVRTDTQYF. DNA of the CDR3: TGTGCCAGCAACGACGGAGTCCGCACAGATACGCAGTATTTT.

The V and J genes are TRBV5-1 and TRBJ2-3, with 7 bases aligning to TRBD2. CDR3 size: 15 residues. Trimming removed 0 bases from V and 2 bases from J; junction bases left unmatched: 3. The germline CDR1 and CDR2 sequences are SGHRS and YFSETQ. The CDR3 DNA reads as TGCGCCAGCAGCTTGGCCGCGGGGGACACAGATACGCAGTATTTT. Translated, it gives CASSLAAGDTDTQYF.

This clonotype showed up just a few times. The gene calls are TRBV12-3 or TRBV12-4 and TRBJ2-5; TRBD1 aligns across 7 bases. The trim removed 6 bases at V and 2 bases at J, leaving 9 bases unmatched. The CDR3 totals 15 residues. CDR3 nucleotides: TGTGCCAGCAGCCTACAAGGGACAGTTCAAGAGACCCAGTACTTC. Amino acids: CASSLQGTVQETQYF.

This clonotype came up a few times. V is TRBV6-5 and J is TRBJ1-5, with D unresolved. V lost 0 bases, J lost 2 bases, and 8 bases lay in between. This CDR3 contains 15 residues. Per the germline V gene, CDR1 is MNHEY and CDR2 is SVGAGI. The CDR3 sequence: CASSYSAAGNQPQHF. The CDR3 DNA reads as TGTGCCAGCAGTTACTCTGCAGCTGGCAATCAGCCCCAGCATTTT.

The chain uses TRBV30 and TRBJ2-1; 9 nucleotides align to TRBD2. Per the germline V gene, CDR1 is GTSNPN and CDR2 is SVGIG (reference sequence). This CDR3 spans 11 amino acids. V lost 2 bases to trimming and J lost 12 bases; unmatched junction nucleotides: 2. The CDR3: CAWSPAGGQFF. The CDR3 nucleotides read TGTGCCTGGAGTCCAGCGGGGGGGCAGTTCTTC.

This clonotype was seen at least ten times. The chain recombines TRBV5-1 with TRBJ2-6; D may be TRBD2 (6 bases). The germline V gene encodes CDR1 SGHRS and CDR2 YFSETQ. This CDR3 has 17 amino acids. The V and J ends lost 0 bases and 3 bases respectively, with 13 bases between them. The chain's CDR3 is CASSLERPGVGANVLTF. The CDR3 nucleotides read TGCGCCAGCAGCTTGGAAAGACCGGGAGTTGGGGCCAACGTCCTGACTTTC.

The V call is TRBV2, the J call TRBJ2-6; a possible D gene is TRBD2 (5 bases). Trimming took 6 bases from V and 6 from J, leaving 15 bases between them. CDR1 and CDR2 from the germline V gene are SNHLY and FYNNEI. The CDR3 sequence is 15 residues long. The CDR3 DNA reads TGTGCCAGCAGGCGTCCGGAGGTTCTGGCCAACGTCCTGACTTTC. Its protein is CASRRPEVLANVLTF.

The chain has TRBV7-8 and TRBJ1-4, with D possibly matching TRBD1 (5 bases). Per germline, CDR1 SGHVS and CDR2 FQNEAQ. The CDR3 extends over 15 amino acids. V was pared by 5 bases and J by 7 bases, with 17 bases between. The CDR3 spells CASSTSRAEGEKLFF. In DNA, the CDR3 is TGTGCCAGCAGCACGAGCAGGGCGGAGGGTGAAAAACTGTTTTTT.